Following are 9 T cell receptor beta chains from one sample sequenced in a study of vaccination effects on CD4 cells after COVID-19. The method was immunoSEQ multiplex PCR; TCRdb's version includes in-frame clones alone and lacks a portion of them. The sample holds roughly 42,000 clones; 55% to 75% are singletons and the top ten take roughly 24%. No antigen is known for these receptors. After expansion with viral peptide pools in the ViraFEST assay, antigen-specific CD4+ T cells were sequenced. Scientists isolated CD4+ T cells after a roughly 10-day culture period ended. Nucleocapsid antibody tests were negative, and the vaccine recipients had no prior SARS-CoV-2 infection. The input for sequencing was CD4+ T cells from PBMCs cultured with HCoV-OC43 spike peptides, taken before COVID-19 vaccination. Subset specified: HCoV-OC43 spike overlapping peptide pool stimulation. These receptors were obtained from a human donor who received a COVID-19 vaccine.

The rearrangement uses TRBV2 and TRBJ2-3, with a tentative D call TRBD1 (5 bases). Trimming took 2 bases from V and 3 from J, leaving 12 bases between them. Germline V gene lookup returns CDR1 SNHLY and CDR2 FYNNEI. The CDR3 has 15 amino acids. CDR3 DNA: TGTGCCAGCAGTGAACGAGCAGGGATGACAGATACGCAGTATTTT. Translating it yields CASSERAGMTDTQYF.

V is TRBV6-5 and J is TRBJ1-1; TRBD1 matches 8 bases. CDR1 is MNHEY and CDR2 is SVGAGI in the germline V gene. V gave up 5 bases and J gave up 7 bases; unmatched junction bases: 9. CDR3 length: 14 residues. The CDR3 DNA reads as TGTGCCAGCAGTCTCCGACAGGGGCGAAGTGAAGCTTTCTTT. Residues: CASSLRQGRSEAFF.

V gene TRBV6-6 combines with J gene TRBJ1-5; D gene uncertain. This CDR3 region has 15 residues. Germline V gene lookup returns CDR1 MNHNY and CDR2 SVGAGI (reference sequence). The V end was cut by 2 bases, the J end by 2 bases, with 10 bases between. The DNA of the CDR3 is TGTGCCAGCAGTTACCGGGTTGTGGGCAATCAGCCCCAGCATTTT. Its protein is CASSYRVVGNQPQHF.

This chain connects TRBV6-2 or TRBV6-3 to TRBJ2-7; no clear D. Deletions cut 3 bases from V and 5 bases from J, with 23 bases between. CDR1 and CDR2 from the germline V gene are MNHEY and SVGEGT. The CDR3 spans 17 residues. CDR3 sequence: CASSYRLGPKQTDEQYF. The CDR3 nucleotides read TGTGCCAGCAGTTATCGGCTAGGGCCTAAGCAAACTGACGAGCAGTACTTC.

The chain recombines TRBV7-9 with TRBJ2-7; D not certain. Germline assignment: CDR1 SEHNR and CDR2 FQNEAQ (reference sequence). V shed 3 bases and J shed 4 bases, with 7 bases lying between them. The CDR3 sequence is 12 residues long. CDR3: CASSFLLYEQYF. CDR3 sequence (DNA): TGTGCCAGCAGCTTTTTGTTGTACGAGCAGTACTTC.

CDR3 sequence reads: CASSLVWDRGRGGYTF. The CDR3 DNA is TGTGCCAGCAGCTTAGTGTGGGACAGGGGGCGCGGCGGCTACACCTTC. The chain is built from TRBV7-9 and TRBJ1-2; 12 bases are a match to TRBD1. J gave up 8 bases and V 1 base, and 8 bases lay outside the gene matches. Germline loops: CDR1 SEHNR, CDR2 FQNEAQ (reference sequence). The CDR3 covers 16 residues.

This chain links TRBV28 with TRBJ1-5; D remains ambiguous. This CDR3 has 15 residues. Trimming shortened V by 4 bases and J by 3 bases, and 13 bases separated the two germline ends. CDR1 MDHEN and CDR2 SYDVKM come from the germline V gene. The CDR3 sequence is CASSSVAFPNQPQHF. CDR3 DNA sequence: TGTGCCAGCAGTTCGGTTGCATTCCCCAATCAGCCCCAGCATTTT. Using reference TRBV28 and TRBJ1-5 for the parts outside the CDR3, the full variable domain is DVKVTQSSRYLVKRTGEKVFLECVQDMDHENMFWYRQDPGLGLRLIYFSYDVKMKEKGDIPEGYSVSREKKERFSLILESASTNQTSMYLCASSSVAFPNQPQHFGDGTRLSIL.

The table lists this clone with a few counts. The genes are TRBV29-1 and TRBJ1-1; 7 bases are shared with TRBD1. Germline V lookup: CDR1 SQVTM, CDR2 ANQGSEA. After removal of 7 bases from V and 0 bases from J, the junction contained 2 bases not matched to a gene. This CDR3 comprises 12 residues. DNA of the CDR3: TGCAGCGGGGGACAGTTGAACACTGAAGCTTTCTTT. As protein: CSGGQLNTEAFF.

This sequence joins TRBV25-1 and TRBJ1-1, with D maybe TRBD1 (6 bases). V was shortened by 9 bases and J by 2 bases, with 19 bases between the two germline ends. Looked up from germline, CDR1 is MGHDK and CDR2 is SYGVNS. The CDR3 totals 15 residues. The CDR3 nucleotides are TGTGCCAGGGGGGGCGGCACTAGGGATAACACTGAAGCTTTCTTT. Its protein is CARGGGTRDNTEAFF.